The clone carrying this T cell receptor (beta chain) has more than one count but fewer than ten. The antigen is undetermined. The CDR3 covers 14 residues. Deletions cut 4 bases from V and 1 base from J, with 11 bases between. Per the germline V gene, CDR1 is MGHRA and CDR2 is YSYEKL. The sample comes from a study of OX40 agonist ivuxolimab in advanced cancers. Study at large: Patients were given ivuxolimab, an antibody that agonizes OX40 (CD134). The patients received ivuxolimab by intravenous route every 2 weeks at 0.01 to 10 mg/kg. Regarding the study as a whole: Among the lowest peripheral clonal expansion occurred in 0.1-3.0 mg/kg partial responders. Normalized T-cell clonal expansion was also low in a subset of nonresponders.

The repertoire was sequenced with immunoSEQ multiplex PCR; TCRdb's copy has only in-frame clones and lacks some. The sample lists about 37,000 clones; less than 90% were seen once. This receptor was taken from an adult with an advanced solid tumor such as melanoma, head and neck, liver or kidney cancer. The material sequenced was CD4+ or CD8+ T cells sorted from blood, taken in a trial of the OX40 agonist ivuxolimab. The J gene is TRBJ2-7, the V gene TRBV4-1; no clear D gene. CDR3 region: CASSPGPLSYEQYF. CDR3 DNA sequence: TGCGCCAGCAGCCCGGGCCCCCTATCCTACGAGCAGTACTTC.